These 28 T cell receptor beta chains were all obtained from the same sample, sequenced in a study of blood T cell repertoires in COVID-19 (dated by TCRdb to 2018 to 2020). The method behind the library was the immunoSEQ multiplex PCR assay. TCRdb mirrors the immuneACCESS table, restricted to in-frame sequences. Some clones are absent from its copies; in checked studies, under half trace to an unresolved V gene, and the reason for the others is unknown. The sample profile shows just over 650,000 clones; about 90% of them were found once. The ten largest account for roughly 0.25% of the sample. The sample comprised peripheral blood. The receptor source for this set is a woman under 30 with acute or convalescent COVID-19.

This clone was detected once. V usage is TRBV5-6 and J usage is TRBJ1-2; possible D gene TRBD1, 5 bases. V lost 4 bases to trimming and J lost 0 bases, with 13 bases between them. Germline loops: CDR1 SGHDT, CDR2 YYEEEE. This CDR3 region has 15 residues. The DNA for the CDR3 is TGTGCCAGCAGCCTACAGGCTTTTACTAACTATGGCTACACCTTC. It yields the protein CASSLQAFTNYGYTF.

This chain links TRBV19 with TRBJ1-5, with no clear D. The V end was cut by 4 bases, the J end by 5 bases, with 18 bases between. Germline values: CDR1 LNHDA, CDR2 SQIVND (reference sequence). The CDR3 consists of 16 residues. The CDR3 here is CASSKDIGQVYQPQHF. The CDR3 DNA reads TGTGCCAGTAGTAAGGATATTGGGCAGGTATATCAGCCCCAGCATTTT.

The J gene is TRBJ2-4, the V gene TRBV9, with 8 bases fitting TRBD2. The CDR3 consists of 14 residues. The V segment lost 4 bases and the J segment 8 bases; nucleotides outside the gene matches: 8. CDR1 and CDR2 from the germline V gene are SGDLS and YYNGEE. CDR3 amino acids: CASSYGGAGDIQYF. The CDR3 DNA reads TGTGCCAGCAGCTACGGGGGGGCCGGGGACATTCAGTACTTC.

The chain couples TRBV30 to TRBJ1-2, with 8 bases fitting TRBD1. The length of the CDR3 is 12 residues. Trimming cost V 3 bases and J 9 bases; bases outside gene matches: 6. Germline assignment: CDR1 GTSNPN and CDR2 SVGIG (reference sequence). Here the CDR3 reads CAWSQGAPSYTF. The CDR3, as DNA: TGTGCCTGGAGCCAGGGGGCGCCTAGCTACACCTTC.

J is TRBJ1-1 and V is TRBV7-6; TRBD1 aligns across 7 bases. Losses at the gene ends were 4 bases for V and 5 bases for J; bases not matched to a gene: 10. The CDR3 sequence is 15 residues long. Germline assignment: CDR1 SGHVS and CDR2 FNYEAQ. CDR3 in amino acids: CASSSPRTGETEAFF. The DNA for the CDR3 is TGTGCCAGCAGCTCCCCCAGGACAGGAGAAACTGAAGCTTTCTTT.

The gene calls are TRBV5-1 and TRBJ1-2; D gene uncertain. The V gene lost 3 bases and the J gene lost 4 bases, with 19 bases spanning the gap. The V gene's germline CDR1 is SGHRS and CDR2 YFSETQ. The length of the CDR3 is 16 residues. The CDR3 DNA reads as TGCGCCAGCAGCTCGTCGGCGGCGAGTACCTTCTATGGCTACACCTTC. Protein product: CASSSSAASTFYGYTF.

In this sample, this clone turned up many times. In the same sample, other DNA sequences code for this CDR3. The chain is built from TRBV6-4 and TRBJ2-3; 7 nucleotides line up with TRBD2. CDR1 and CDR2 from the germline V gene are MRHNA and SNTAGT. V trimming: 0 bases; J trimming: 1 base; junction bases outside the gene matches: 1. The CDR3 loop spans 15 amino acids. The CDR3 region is CASSDSSGGTDTQYF. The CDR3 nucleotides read TGTGCCAGCAGTGACTCGAGCGGGGGCACAGATACGCAGTATTTT.

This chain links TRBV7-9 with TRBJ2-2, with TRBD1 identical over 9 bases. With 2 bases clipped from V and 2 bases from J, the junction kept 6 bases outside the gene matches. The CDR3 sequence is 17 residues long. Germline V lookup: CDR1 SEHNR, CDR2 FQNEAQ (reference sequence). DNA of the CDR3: TGTGCCAGCAGCTTATTACCGGGACAGGGAAACACCGGGGAGCTGTTTTTT. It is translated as CASSLLPGQGNTGELFF.

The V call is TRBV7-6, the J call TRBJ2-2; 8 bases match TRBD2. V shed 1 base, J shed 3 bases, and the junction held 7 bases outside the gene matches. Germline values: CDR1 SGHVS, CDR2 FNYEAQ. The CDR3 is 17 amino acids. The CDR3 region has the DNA TGTGCCAGCAGCTTAGGTCGGGGGGGACGATACACCGGGGAGCTGTTTTTT. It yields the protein CASSLGRGGRYTGELFF.

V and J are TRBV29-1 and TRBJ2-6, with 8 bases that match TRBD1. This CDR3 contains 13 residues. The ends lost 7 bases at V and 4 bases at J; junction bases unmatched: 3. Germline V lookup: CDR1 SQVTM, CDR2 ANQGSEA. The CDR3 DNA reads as TGCAGCGCATGGACAGGGGGGGCCAACGTCCTGACTTTC. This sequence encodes CSAWTGGANVLTF.

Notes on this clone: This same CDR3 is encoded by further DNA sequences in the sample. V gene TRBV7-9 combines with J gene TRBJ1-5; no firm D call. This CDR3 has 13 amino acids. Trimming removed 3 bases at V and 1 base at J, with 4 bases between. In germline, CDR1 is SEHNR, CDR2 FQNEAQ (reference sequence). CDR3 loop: CASSFSSNQPQHF. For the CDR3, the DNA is TGTGCCAGCAGCTTTTCAAGCAATCAGCCCCAGCATTTT.

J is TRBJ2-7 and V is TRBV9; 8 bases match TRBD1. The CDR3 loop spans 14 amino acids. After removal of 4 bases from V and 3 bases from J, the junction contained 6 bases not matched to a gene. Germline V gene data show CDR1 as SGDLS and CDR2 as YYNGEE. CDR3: CASSKSGTGYEQYF. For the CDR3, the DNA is TGTGCCAGCAGCAAATCCGGGACAGGCTACGAGCAGTACTTC.

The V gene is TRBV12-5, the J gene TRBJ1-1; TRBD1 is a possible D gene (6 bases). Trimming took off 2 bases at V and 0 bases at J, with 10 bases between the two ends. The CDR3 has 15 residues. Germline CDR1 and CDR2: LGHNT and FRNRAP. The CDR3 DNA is TGTGCTAGTGGTTTGAAGCAGGGGATGAACACTGAAGCTTTCTTT. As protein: CASGLKQGMNTEAFF.

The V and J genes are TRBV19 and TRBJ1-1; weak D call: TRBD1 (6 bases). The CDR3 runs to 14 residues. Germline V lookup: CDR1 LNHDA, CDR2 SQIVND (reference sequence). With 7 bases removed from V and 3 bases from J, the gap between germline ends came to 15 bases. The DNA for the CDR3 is TGTGCCAGTACCCGACAGGTAGAGTACACTGAAGCTTTCTTT. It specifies CASTRQVEYTEAFF.

The CDR3 region has the DNA TGTGCCAGCAGCCTGGGACTTTCCTACGAGCAGTACTTC. Its translation: CASSLGLSYEQYF. This chain links TRBV7-8 with TRBJ2-7; D is possibly TRBD2 (6 bases). The V end lost 5 bases, the J end lost 1 base, and 9 bases lay between the germline ends. The V gene's germline CDR1 is SGHVS and CDR2 FQNEAQ. The CDR3 consists of 13 residues.

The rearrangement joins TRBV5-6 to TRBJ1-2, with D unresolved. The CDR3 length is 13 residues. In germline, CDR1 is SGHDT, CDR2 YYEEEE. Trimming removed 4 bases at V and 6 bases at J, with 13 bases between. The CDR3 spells CASSLGGDDGYTF. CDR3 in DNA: TGTGCCAGCAGCCTGGGAGGTGACGATGGCTACACCTTC.

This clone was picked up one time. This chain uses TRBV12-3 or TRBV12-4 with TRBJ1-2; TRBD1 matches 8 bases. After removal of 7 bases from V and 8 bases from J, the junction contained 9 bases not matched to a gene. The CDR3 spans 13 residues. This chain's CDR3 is CASNSYRGEGYTF. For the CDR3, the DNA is TGTGCCAGCAATTCCTACAGGGGGGAAGGCTACACCTTC.

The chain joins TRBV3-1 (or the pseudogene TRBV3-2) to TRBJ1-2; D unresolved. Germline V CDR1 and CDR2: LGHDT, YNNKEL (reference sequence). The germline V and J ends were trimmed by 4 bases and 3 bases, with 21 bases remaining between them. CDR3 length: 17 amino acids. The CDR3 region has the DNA TGTGCCAGCAGCCCTTACCTGACGCGCCAGGTTGACTATGGCTACACCTTC. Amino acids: CASSPYLTRQVDYGYTF.

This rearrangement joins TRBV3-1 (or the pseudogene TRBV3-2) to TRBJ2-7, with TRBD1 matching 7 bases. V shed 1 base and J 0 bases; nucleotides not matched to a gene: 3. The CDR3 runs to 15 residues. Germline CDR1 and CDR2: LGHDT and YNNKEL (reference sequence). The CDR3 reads CASSQGQGDSYEQYF. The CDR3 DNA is TGTGCCAGCAGCCAAGGGCAGGGGGACTCCTACGAGCAGTACTTC.

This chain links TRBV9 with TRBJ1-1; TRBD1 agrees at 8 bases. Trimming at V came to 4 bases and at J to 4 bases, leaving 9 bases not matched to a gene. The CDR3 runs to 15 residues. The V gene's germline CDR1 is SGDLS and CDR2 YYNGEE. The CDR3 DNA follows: TGTGCCAGCAGCACACGACAGGGGCTAGGCACTGAAGCTTTCTTT. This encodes CASSTRQGLGTEAFF.

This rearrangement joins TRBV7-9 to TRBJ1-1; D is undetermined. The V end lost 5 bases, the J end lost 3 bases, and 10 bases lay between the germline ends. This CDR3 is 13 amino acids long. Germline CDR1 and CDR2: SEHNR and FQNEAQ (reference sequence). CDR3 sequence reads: CASSKTHDTEAFF. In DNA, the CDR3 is TGTGCCAGCAGCAAAACTCATGACACTGAAGCTTTCTTT.

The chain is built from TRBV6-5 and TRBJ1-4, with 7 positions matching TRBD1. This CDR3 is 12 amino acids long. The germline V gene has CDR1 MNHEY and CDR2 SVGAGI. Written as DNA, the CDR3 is TGTGCTACCGGGACAGATAATGAAAAACTGTTTTTT. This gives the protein CATGTDNEKLFF.

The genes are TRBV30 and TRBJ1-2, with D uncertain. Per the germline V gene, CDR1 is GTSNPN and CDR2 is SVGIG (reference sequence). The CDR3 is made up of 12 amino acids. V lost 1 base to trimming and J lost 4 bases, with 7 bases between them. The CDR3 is CAWSGETYGYTF. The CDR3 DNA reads TGTGCCTGGAGTGGGGAGACCTATGGCTACACCTTC. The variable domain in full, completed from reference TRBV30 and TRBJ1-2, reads SQTIHQWPATLVQPVGSPLSLECTVEGTSNPNLYWYRQAAGRGLQLLFYSVGIGQISSEVPQNLSASRPQDRQFILSSKKLLLSDSGFYLCAWSGETYGYTFGSGTRLTVV.

CDR3 nucleotide sequence: TGTGCCAGCAGCTTGGCCGGGACAGGGTCCTACGAGCAGTACTTC. It codes for CASSLAGTGSYEQYF. This rearrangement joins TRBV5-8 to TRBJ2-7; 9 bases match TRBD1. The CDR3 length is 15 residues. The germline gives CDR1 SGHTS, CDR2 YDEGEE. Trimming at V came to 0 bases and at J to 1 base, leaving 2 bases not matched to a gene.

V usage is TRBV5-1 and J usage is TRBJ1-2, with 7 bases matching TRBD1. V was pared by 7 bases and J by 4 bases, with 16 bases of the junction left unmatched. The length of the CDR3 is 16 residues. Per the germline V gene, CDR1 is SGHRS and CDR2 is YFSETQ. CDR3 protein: CASLHIPPGQFYGYTF. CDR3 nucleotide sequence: TGCGCCAGCCTTCATATACCCCCGGGACAGTTCTATGGCTACACCTTC.

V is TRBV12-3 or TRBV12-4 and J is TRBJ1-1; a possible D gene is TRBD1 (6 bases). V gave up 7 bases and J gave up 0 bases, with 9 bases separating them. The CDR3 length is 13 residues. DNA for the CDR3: TGTGCCAGCACCCGACAGGTGAACACTGAAGCTTTCTTT. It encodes CASTRQVNTEAFF.

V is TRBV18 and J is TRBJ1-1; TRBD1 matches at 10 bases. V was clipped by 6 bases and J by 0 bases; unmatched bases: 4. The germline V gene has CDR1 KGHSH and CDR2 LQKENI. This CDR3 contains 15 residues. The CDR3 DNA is TGTGCCAGCTCTCCCGGGACAGGGGTGAACACTGAAGCTTTCTTT. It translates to CASSPGTGVNTEAFF.

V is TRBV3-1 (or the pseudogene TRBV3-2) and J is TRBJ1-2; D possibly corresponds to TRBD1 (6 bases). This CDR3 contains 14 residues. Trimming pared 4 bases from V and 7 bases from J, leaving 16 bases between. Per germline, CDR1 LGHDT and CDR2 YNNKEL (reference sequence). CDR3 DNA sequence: TGTGCCAGCAGCCCTAGAACCCGGACAGTTGGCTACACCTTC. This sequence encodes CASSPRTRTVGYTF.